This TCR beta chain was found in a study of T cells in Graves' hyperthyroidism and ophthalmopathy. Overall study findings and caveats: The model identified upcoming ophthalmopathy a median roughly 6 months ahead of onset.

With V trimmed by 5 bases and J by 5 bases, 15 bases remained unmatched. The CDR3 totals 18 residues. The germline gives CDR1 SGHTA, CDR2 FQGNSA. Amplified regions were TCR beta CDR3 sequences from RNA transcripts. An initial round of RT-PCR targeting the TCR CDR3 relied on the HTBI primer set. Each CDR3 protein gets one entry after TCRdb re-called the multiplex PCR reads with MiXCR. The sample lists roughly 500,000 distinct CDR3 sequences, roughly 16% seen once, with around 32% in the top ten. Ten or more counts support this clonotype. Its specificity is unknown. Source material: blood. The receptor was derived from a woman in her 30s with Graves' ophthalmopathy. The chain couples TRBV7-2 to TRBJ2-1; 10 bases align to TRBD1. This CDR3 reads CASSPGQGNYLGDNEQFF. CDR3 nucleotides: TGTGCCAGCAGCCCGGGACAGGGGAACTACCTAGGGGACAATGAGCAGTTCTTC.